Listed below are T cell receptor beta chains from one sample, sequenced in a study of blood T cell repertoires in COVID-19. Measured with immunoSEQ multiplex PCR; TCRdb has only the in-frame clones, and not every one. This table has about 96,000 clones, about 87% appearing once. Input material: peripheral blood. These receptors originate from a human donor with COVID-19, enrolled during active disease. The donor label of this sample is uncertain. Both conserved end residues are part of each CDR3. Fields, in order: V gene, clone size, D gene, J gene, CDR3 DNA, CDR3 protein. The D gene is left open where the match is weak. Rows give clone size only sometimes, using once, few, many, or a class for an expanded clone.

TRBV5-4	NA	TRBD2	TRBJ2-5	TGTGCCAGCAGCTCCTTTCGGGGGGGCAAGACCCAGTACTTC	CASSSFRGGKTQYF
TRBV5-1	once	TRBD1	TRBJ2-5	TGCGCCAGCAGCTCCGGACAGGGGGACGGAGAGACCCAGTACTTC	CASSSGQGDGETQYF
TRBV5-1	NA	NA	TRBJ1-2	TGCGCCAGCAGCTTGCCTACGACAGTCTATGGCTACACCTTC	CASSLPTTVYGYTF
TRBV7-9	NA	TRBD1	TRBJ1-6	TGTGCCAGCAGCCAGGGGGCCGTGAATTCACCCCTCCACTTT	CASSQGAVNSPLHF
TRBV19	NA	NA	TRBJ1-6	TGTGCCAGTAGACAGGGTAAGGATTCACCCCTCCACTTT	CASRQGKDSPLHF
TRBV2	NA	NA	TRBJ1-3	TGTGCCAGCAGCCGGGGCTCTGGAAACACCATATATTTT	CASSRGSGNTIYF
TRBV6-6	NA	TRBD1	TRBJ2-3	TGTGCCAGCAGGTTGGACAGGGGAACAGATACGCAGTATTTT	CASRLDRGTDTQYF
TRBV10-3	NA	TRBD1	TRBJ1-3	TGTGCCATCAGTAAAACAGGGGACCACTCTGGAAACACCATATATTTT	CAISKTGDHSGNTIYF
TRBV2	NA	NA	TRBJ1-4	TGTGCCAGCAGTGAAGGTCAGGGGATAGGTGAAAAACTGTTTTTT	CASSEGQGIGEKLFF
TRBV4-1	NA	NA	TRBJ1-3	TGCGCCAGCACCGAACATGGGGGGAGCTCTGGAAACACCATATATTTT	CASTEHGGSSGNTIYF
TRBV9	few	TRBD1	TRBJ1-2	TGTGCCAGCAGCCCTCGGACAGGGGCGAACTATGGCTACACCTTC	CASSPRTGANYGYTF
TRBV18	NA	TRBD1	TRBJ1-1	TGTGCCAGCTCACCAGCAGGGGGTAGCACTGAAGCTTTCTTT	CASSPAGGSTEAFF
TRBV9	NA	NA	TRBJ1-5	TGTGCCAGCAGCCGGGACCCCGGGGGGGGTCAGCCCCAGCATTTT	CASSRDPGGGQPQHF
TRBV24-1	once	TRBD1	TRBJ1-2	TGTGCCACCAGTGATCCGGACAGGGGGTATGGCTACACCTTC	CATSDPDRGYGYTF
TRBV18	few	NA	TRBJ1-5	TGTGCCAGCTCACCGACAGCTGATAGCAATCAGCCCCAGCATTTT	CASSPTADSNQPQHF
TRBV19	NA	NA	TRBJ1-6	TGTGCCAGTAGTAGGGGGCGCGCCTATAATTCACCCCTCCACTTT	CASSRGRAYNSPLHF
TRBV15	NA	NA	TRBJ1-2	TGTGCCACCAGCAGGAGGGGGATTTATGGCTACACCTTC	CATSRRGIYGYTF
TRBV7-3	few	NA	TRBJ2-7	TGTGCCAGCAGCTTACGAGGAGGGCAACCGGGCTACGAGCAGTACTTC	CASSLRGGQPGYEQYF
TRBV18	NA	NA	TRBJ2-3	TGTGCCAGCTCACCAGGAGTCCTGACGGCCGTCGCGTCGAGGCTGTATTTT	CASSPGVLTAVASRLYF
TRBV5-1	NA	TRBD1	TRBJ2-7	TGCGCCAGCAGCCCAGGGACAGCAGCACTCTCCTACGAGCAGTACTTC	CASSPGTAALSYEQYF
TRBV20-1	NA	TRBD1	TRBJ1-6	TGCAGTGCTAGTCCTACCCTGGACAGGGGTAATTCACCCCTCCACTTT	CSASPTLDRGNSPLHF
TRBV7-9	NA	NA	TRBJ1-6	TGTGCCAGCAGCGGCAGTACAGTAAATTCACCCCTCCACTTT	CASSGSTVNSPLHF
TRBV30	NA	NA	TRBJ2-1	TGTGCCTGGAGTCCCAAAAGCGGGCGGGATGAGCAGTTCTTC	CAWSPKSGRDEQFF
TRBV5-4	NA	TRBD2	TRBJ2-3	TGTGCCAGCAGCCCCGTTCCCACTAGCGGGAGCACAGATACGCAGTATTTT	CASSPVPTSGSTDTQYF
TRBV7-6	NA	TRBD1	TRBJ1-1	TGTGCCAGCAGCTCTAGAGGGGGCGCGGGGAACACTGAAGCTTTCTTT	CASSSRGGAGNTEAFF
TRBV6-5	NA	TRBD1	TRBJ2-7	TGTGCCAGCAAACGGGACAGGGGGCGAACCTACGAGCAGTACTTC	CASKRDRGRTYEQYF
TRBV6-5	NA	TRBD1	TRBJ2-7	TGTGCCAGCAGTTATGGACAGGGTACCTACGAGCAGTACTTC	CASSYGQGTYEQYF
TRBV7-9	NA	TRBD2	TRBJ2-1	TGTGCCAGCAGCTCGACTAGCGGGAGGACCTACAATGAGCAGTTCTTC	CASSSTSGRTYNEQFF
TRBV19	NA	NA	TRBJ1-2	TGTGCCAGTACTATCGGGATCGTCTATGGCTACACCTTC	CASTIGIVYGYTF
TRBV27	NA	NA	TRBJ1-4	TGTGCCAGCAGTTCTCGAGGGGGAAGGGCTAATGAAAAACTGTTTTTT	CASSSRGGRANEKLFF
TRBV3-1/TRBV3-2	NA	TRBD2	TRBJ2-3	TGTGCCAGCAGCCAAGACGGACCGAACCAGCGGGGGGGCATCGATACGCAGTATTTT	CASSQDGPNQRGGIDTQYF
TRBV3-1/TRBV3-2	NA	NA	TRBJ1-5	TGTGCCAGCAGCCAAGAACTCGATAACCAGCCCCAGCATTTT	CASSQELDNQPQHF
TRBV5-1	NA	NA	TRBJ2-1	TGCGCCAGCAGCCCATACGCTCCCGGCAATGAGCAGTTCTTC	CASSPYAPGNEQFF
TRBV28	NA	TRBD1	TRBJ1-1	TGTGCCAGCACCCTCACAGGGGCGACTGAAGCTTTCTTT	CASTLTGATEAFF
TRBV27	NA	TRBD1	TRBJ2-5	TGTGCCAGTACAGGGGGCGAGACCCAGTACTTC	CASTGGETQYF
TRBV12-3/TRBV12-4	NA	NA	TRBJ1-2	TGTGCCAGCAGTCCGAGGGGGGGTGGTGGCTACACCTTC	CASSPRGGGGYTF
TRBV7-8	once	NA	TRBJ1-5	TGTGCCAGCAGCCCCGTTCGGGGGACCCAGCCCCAGCATTTT	CASSPVRGTQPQHF
TRBV2	NA	NA	TRBJ1-2	TGTGCCAGCGGAACGGGTGACGGCTACACCTTC	CASGTGDGYTF
TRBV6-2/TRBV6-3	NA	NA	TRBJ1-1	TGTGCCAGCAGTGATAGGAACACTGAAGCTTTCTTT	CASSDRNTEAFF
TRBV5-6	NA	NA	TRBJ1-1	TGTGCCAGCAGCTTGGTGGCCACTGAAGCTTTCTTT	CASSLVATEAFF
TRBV5-1	NA	TRBD1	TRBJ2-1	TGCGCCAGCAGCCCCCGGGACAGGGACTACAATGAGCAGTTCTTC	CASSPRDRDYNEQFF
TRBV6-5	NA	NA	TRBJ2-1	TGTGCCAGCAGCTCCTCAGGAATTGAGCAGTTCTTC	CASSSSGIEQFF
TRBV4-1	NA	NA	TRBJ1-2	TGCGCCAGCAGCCTTGGAGCCGGCCCTAACTATGGCTACACCTTC	CASSLGAGPNYGYTF
TRBV20-1	NA	NA	TRBJ1-5	TGCAGTGCTAGTACAGCTTATAGCAATCAGCCCCAGCATTTT	CSASTAYSNQPQHF
TRBV18	NA	NA	TRBJ2-2	TGTGCCAGCTCACTAATGGAGGGGAGGAACACCGGGGAGCTGTTTTTT	CASSLMEGRNTGELFF
TRBV15	NA	TRBD1	TRBJ2-7	TGTGCCACCAGCAGACGCCCGGAAACCGGGACAGGCCCCTACGAGCAGTACTTC	CATSRRPETGTGPYEQYF
TRBV9	NA	NA	TRBJ1-1	TGTGCCAGCAGCGTAGGGGGGCCCCCCGGGACTGAAGCTTTCTTT	CASSVGGPPGTEAFF
TRBV24-1	few	TRBD1	TRBJ2-2	TGTGCCACGTCGGGACAGGGGGACACCGGGGAGCTGTTTTTT	CATSGQGDTGELFF
TRBV6-5	NA	NA	TRBJ2-7	TGTGCCAGCAGTTACTCGACAGTTTACAGCACCTACGAGCAGTACTTC	CASSYSTVYSTYEQYF
TRBV6-5	NA	TRBD2	TRBJ2-7	TGTGCCAGCACTCAACCCCGGGAGGACATCGAGCAGTACTTC	CASTQPREDIEQYF
TRBV29-1	NA	NA	TRBJ2-4	TGCAGCGTTGGTCAGTCAAACATTCAGTACTTC	CSVGQSNIQYF
TRBV19	NA	NA	TRBJ1-5	TGTGCCAGCTGCCCCTCACAGGGACAGCCCCAGCATTTT	CASCPSQGQPQHF
TRBV7-9	NA	NA	TRBJ1-5	TGTGCCAGCAGCGTAGGGAGGGTGAATCAGCCCCAGCATTTT	CASSVGRVNQPQHF
TRBV29-1	NA	NA	TRBJ2-1	TGCAGCGTTGAAGACAGGGGGGCAAGCTCCTACAATGAGCAGTTCTTC	CSVEDRGASSYNEQFF
TRBV3-1/TRBV3-2	NA	TRBD2	TRBJ2-5	TGTGCCAGCAGCCAAGGACTAGCGGGGGGGCGGGAGACCCAGTACTTC	CASSQGLAGGRETQYF
TRBV6-5	NA	NA	TRBJ1-2	TGTGCCAGCAGTTACGGTGGGGGGGGCTACACCTTC	CASSYGGGGYTF
TRBV24-1	NA	TRBD2	TRBJ2-3	TGTGCCACCAGTGACTCACTCGCGGGGGGGTCAGATACGCAGTATTTT	CATSDSLAGGSDTQYF